Shown below are 21 T cell receptor beta chains from a single sample sequenced in a study of T-cell memory formation after mild COVID-19. TCRdb independently ran MiXCR on the 5' RACE reads; one entry per CDR3 protein. The repertoire includes 150,000 to 200,000 distinct CDR3 sequences, 11% of them detected once, and less than 4% sits in the top ten. The sample comprised PBMCs or a T cell subset sorted from them (not recorded which). These receptors came from a man in his late teens or twenties who had mild COVID-19 (a few samples of this study predate the infection). Cell type and time point are not known.

This clonotype was picked up a small number of times. V gene TRBV2 combines with J gene TRBJ2-5; 8 bases line up with TRBD2. This CDR3 has 14 amino acids. Germline lookup yields CDR1 SNHLY and CDR2 FYNNEI. V gave up 7 bases and J gave up 4 bases; unmatched junction bases: 8. CDR3 sequence reads: CASTPIRGGETQYF. In DNA, the CDR3 is TGTGCCAGCACGCCAATTCGGGGGGGAGAGACCCAGTACTTC.

The chain is built from TRBV4-3 and TRBJ2-5, with D uncertain. Germline V gives CDR1 LGHNA, CDR2 YSLEER. There are 14 residues in the CDR3. V was clipped by 4 bases and J by 5 bases, with 14 bases between them. Here the CDR3 DNA reads TGCGCCAGCAGCCCAGCGTATTTGGGGGAGACCCAGTACTTC. Protein sequence: CASSPAYLGETQYF.

The CDR3 reads CASSPGGGGYGYTF. The CDR3 DNA is TGTGCCAGCAGTCCAGGGGGAGGGGGCTATGGCTACACCTTC. This rearrangement joins TRBV6-1 to TRBJ1-2; 7 positions match TRBD1. The CDR3 consists of 14 residues. J lost 4 bases, V lost 5 bases, and 7 bases had no gene match. In germline, CDR1 is MNHNS, CDR2 SASEGT.

This clonotype was counted between two and nine times. The V gene is TRBV5-1, the J gene TRBJ2-3, with a weak D call TRBD2 (5 bases). The germline V and J ends were trimmed by 3 bases and 4 bases, with 12 bases remaining between them. Germline CDR1 and CDR2: SGHRS and YFSETQ. There are 14 residues in the CDR3. The CDR3 DNA reads TGCGCCAGCAGCTCGGACTGGAACCCAGATACGCAGTATTTT. Residues: CASSSDWNPDTQYF. Based on the CDR3 plus reference TRBV5-1 and TRBJ2-3, the full variable domain is KAGVTQTPRYLIKTRGQQVTLSCSPISGHRSVSWYQQTPGQGLQFLFEYFSETQRNKGNFPGRFSGRQFSNSRSEMNVSTLELGDSALYLCASSSDWNPDTQYFGPGTRLTVL.

In its sample, this clonotype was seen many times. V gene TRBV5-1 combines with J gene TRBJ2-3; D call uncertain. Looked up from germline, CDR1 is SGHRS and CDR2 is YFSETQ. Between the trimmed V and J ends, which lost 2 bases and 0 bases, there was a span of 10 bases. The CDR3 is made up of 15 amino acids. The DNA of the CDR3 is TGCGCCAGCAGCTTCGTGGGAACTAGCACAGATACGCAGTATTTT. It specifies CASSFVGTSTDTQYF.

In its sample, this clonotype was seen a few times. This chain links TRBV7-9 with TRBJ2-6; D remains ambiguous. CDR1 and CDR2 from the germline V gene are SEHNR and FQNEAQ (reference sequence). V was clipped by 5 bases and J by 1 base, with 9 bases between them. The CDR3 consists of 15 residues. As DNA, the CDR3 is TGTGCCAGCAGCCAGACACCGTCTGGGGCCAACGTCCTGACTTTC. This encodes CASSQTPSGANVLTF.

The chain recombines TRBV5-5 with TRBJ1-2; 7 bases line up with TRBD1. Germline assignment: CDR1 SGHKS and CDR2 YYEKEE (reference sequence). V was clipped by 0 bases and J by 7 bases; unmatched bases: 6. The CDR3 extends over 14 amino acids. CDR3 nucleotide sequence: TGTGCCAGCAGCTTGGGACAGGGAAGCGGTGGCTACACCTTC. This codes for CASSLGQGSGGYTF.

The genes are TRBV7-3 and TRBJ2-7; 7 bases are shared with TRBD2. The CDR3 extends over 14 amino acids. J gave up 1 base and V 3 bases, and 3 bases lay outside the gene matches. The V gene's germline CDR1 is SGHTA and CDR2 FQGTGA. CDR3 sequence: CASSLRGGSYEQYF. For the CDR3, the DNA is TGTGCCAGCAGCTTGCGCGGGGGTTCCTACGAGCAGTACTTC.

Many counts were recorded for this clonotype. This chain connects TRBV5-1 to TRBJ1-6; D gene ambiguous. Germline CDR1 is SGHRS and CDR2 is YFSETQ. The CDR3 sequence is 14 residues long. Trimming pared 0 bases from V and 8 bases from J, leaving 9 bases between. In DNA form, the CDR3 reads TGCGCCAGCAGCTTGGGGGTTTATGATTCACCCCTCCACTTT. Translated: CASSLGVYDSPLHF.

The sample holds a few counts of this clonotype. This rearrangement joins TRBV20-1 to TRBJ1-3, with unresolved D. Trimming left V 0 bases short and J 0 bases short, with 9 bases between. The CDR3 totals 15 residues. Germline V gives CDR1 DFQATT, CDR2 SNEGSKA (reference sequence). The CDR3 nucleotides are TGCAGTGCTAGAGATCACGGAAACTCTGGAAACACCATATATTTT. Translation: CSARDHGNSGNTIYF.

V is TRBV2 and J is TRBJ1-5; 7 bases align to TRBD1. Germline loops: CDR1 SNHLY, CDR2 FYNNEI. This CDR3 is 15 amino acids long. The junction had 9 bases not matched to a gene; V was cut back by 5 bases and J by 5 bases. The CDR3 coding sequence is TGTGCCAGCAGTAGGGAACAGGGGCCCGATCAGCCCCAGCATTTT. Protein product: CASSREQGPDQPQHF.

V gene TRBV6-2 or TRBV6-3 combines with J gene TRBJ2-1; D possibly corresponds to TRBD2 (6 bases). Germline-derived CDR1 and CDR2 are MNHEY and SVGEGT. V lost 6 bases and J lost 9, with 21 bases in between. The CDR3 sequence is 15 residues long. Written as DNA, the CDR3 is TGTGCCAGCAGCCTTATAGGGGCTAGCGCGGGTGAGCAGTTCTTC. Its protein product is CASSLIGASAGEQFF.

This clonotype was seen only a few times. The V gene is TRBV7-8, the J gene TRBJ2-3, with a weak D call TRBD2 (7 bases). The CDR3 is 17 amino acids. The germline V gene encodes CDR1 SGHVS and CDR2 FQNEAQ. V was shortened by 5 bases and J by 5 bases, with 23 bases between the two germline ends. Written as DNA, the CDR3 is TGTGCCAGCAGCGAAATCGGGGGGCCTAATAGTGGAGATACGCAGTATTTT. This codes for CASSEIGGPNSGDTQYF.

This clonotype was detected only a few times. The rearrangement uses TRBV10-3 and TRBJ1-2, with 10 bases lining up with TRBD1. V shed 4 bases and J 6 bases; nucleotides not matched to a gene: 11. The CDR3 loop spans 16 amino acids. Germline V lookup: CDR1 ENHRY, CDR2 SYGVKD. The CDR3 reads CAISGSPGQGTNGYTF. The CDR3 coding sequence is TGTGCCATCAGTGGCTCCCCGGGACAGGGGACTAATGGCTACACCTTC.

This clonotype was counted ten times or more. The chain recombines TRBV11-1 with TRBJ1-1, with D maybe TRBD1 (5 bases). This CDR3 region has 14 residues. CDR1 SGHAT and CDR2 FQDESV come from the germline V gene (reference sequence). V was trimmed by 4 bases and J by 4 bases, leaving 13 bases between them. The CDR3 DNA reads TGTGCCAGCAGCTACGTCACAGGTTCCACTGAAGCTTTCTTT. Residues: CASSYVTGSTEAFF. The variable domain in full, completed from reference TRBV11-1 and TRBJ1-1, reads EAEVAQSPRYKITEKSQAVAFWCDPISGHATLYWYRQILGQGPELLVQFQDESVVDDSQLPKDRFSAERLKGVDSTLKIQPAELGDSAMYLCASSYVTGSTEAFFGQGTRLTVV.

This chain connects TRBV4-3 to TRBJ1-4; D is uncertain. V lost 3 bases, J lost 5 bases, and 16 bases lay in between. CDR1 LGHNA and CDR2 YSLEER come from the germline V gene. CDR3 length equals 16 residues. DNA of the CDR3: TGCGCCAGCAGCCAGGGGAGACCGCGGTCCAATGAAAAACTGTTTTTT. Protein: CASSQGRPRSNEKLFF.

This clonotype came up a few times. The rearrangement uses TRBV5-1 and TRBJ2-4; the D gene is possibly TRBD2 (5 bases). The germline gives CDR1 SGHRS, CDR2 YFSETQ. V shed 0 bases and J shed 3 bases, with 16 bases lying between them. The CDR3 contains 17 residues. The CDR3 coding sequence is TGCGCCAGCAGCTTGGAATTCTGGGGAGTTAGCAAAAACATTCAGTACTTC. This sequence encodes CASSLEFWGVSKNIQYF.

Many counts were recorded for this clonotype. The chain couples TRBV18 to TRBJ1-6, with D uncertain. V was cut by 0 bases and J by 5 bases, with 2 bases left in between. Germline V gene sequence: CDR1 KGHSH, CDR2 LQKENI. The CDR3 covers 13 residues. The DNA for the CDR3 is TGTGCCAGCTCACCACCCGATAATTCACCCCTCCACTTT. Translated: CASSPPDNSPLHF.

This chain joins TRBV2 and TRBJ2-5, with 7 positions matching TRBD2. Losses at the gene ends were 8 bases for V and 5 bases for J; bases not matched to a gene: 5. This CDR3 spans 12 amino acids. Per germline, CDR1 SNHLY and CDR2 FYNNEI. CDR3 in DNA: TGTGCCAGCCTCGACGGGGGGGAGACCCAGTACTTC. Its translation: CASLDGGETQYF.

This clonotype was picked up a small number of times. This chain links TRBV20-1 with TRBJ2-5; D is unresolved. This CDR3 is built from 12 residues. The V gene's germline CDR1 is DFQATT and CDR2 SNEGSKA (reference sequence). Trimming cost V 6 bases and J 2 bases, with 10 bases left between them. This chain's CDR3 is CSAPSQQETQYF. The CDR3 nucleotides read TGCAGTGCCCCCTCCCAACAAGAGACCCAGTACTTC.

The CDR3 DNA reads as TGCGCCAGCAGCTTCGGGGGCACGGTCACAGATACGCAGTATTTT. Its translation: CASSFGGTVTDTQYF. This sequence joins TRBV5-1 and TRBJ2-3; D is perhaps TRBD1 or TRBD2 (6 bases each). Germline lookup yields CDR1 SGHRS and CDR2 YFSETQ. V shed 2 bases and J shed 2 bases, with 12 bases lying between them. This CDR3 region has 15 residues.